This is a list of T cell receptor beta chains from one sample in a study of OX40 agonist ivuxolimab in advanced cancers. Only in-frame clones appear in the TCRdb table, and some are missing; sequencing was by immunoSEQ multiplex PCR. The table records tens of thousands of clones, more than 70% of them present only once. The source was CD4+ or CD8+ T cells sorted from blood, collected in a trial of the OX40 agonist ivuxolimab. The receptors come from an adult with an advanced solid tumor such as melanoma, head and neck, liver or kidney cancer. CDR3s include the opening cysteine and the closing phenylalanine or tryptophan. A D gene is named only where the DNA matches it firmly. Clone sizes are given selectively: once, few, many, or a class where the clone is expanded.

D	size	J	V	CDR3	DNA
.	.	TRBJ2-4	TRBV30	CAWSVLRGNIQYF	TGTGCCTGGAGTGTACTTAGAGGAAACATTCAGTACTTC
TRBD2	.	TRBJ2-1	TRBV5-1	CASRISPFTSGSSYNEQFF	TGCGCCAGCAGAATCTCACCCTTTACTAGCGGTAGCTCCTACAATGAGCAGTTCTTC
.	once	TRBJ2-1	TRBV6-1	CASSEALGPPANEQFF	TGTGCCAGCAGTGAAGCGCTAGGGCCCCCGGCAAATGAGCAGTTCTTC
.	.	TRBJ2-7	TRBV27	CASSLILGGSYEQYF	TGTGCCAGCAGTTTGATTCTAGGGGGCTCCTACGAGCAGTACTTC
.	.	TRBJ2-5	TRBV5-4	CASSLDGPADQETQYF	TGTGCCAGCAGCCTCGATGGACCCGCAGACCAAGAGACCCAGTACTTC
TRBD1	medium-sized	TRBJ1-3	TRBV18	CASSSPGQTGNTIYF	TGTGCCAGCTCATCTCCGGGACAGACTGGAAACACCATATATTTT
.	.	TRBJ1-5	TRBV29-1	CSLVRGKLNQPQHF	TGCAGCCTTGTCCGGGGTAAGCTAAACCAGCCCCAGCATTTT
.	.	TRBJ2-3	TRBV19	CASSIARSTDTQYF	TGTGCCAGTAGTATCGCTCGGAGCACAGATACGCAGTATTTT
.	.	TRBJ2-2	TRBV7-7	CASSPLARGETGELFF	TGTGCTAGCAGCCCTCTAGCCCGTGGGGAGACCGGGGAGCTGTTTTTT
TRBD1	.	TRBJ2-7	TRBV28	CASRGTGDAYEQYF	TGTGCCAGCAGAGGGACAGGGGACGCCTACGAGCAGTACTTC
.	few	TRBJ2-3	TRBV11-3	CASSLAGLTATQYF	TGTGCCAGCAGCTTAGCTGGTTTAACGGCTACGCAGTATTTT
TRBD2	.	TRBJ2-1	TRBV5-1	CASSLGELAGAQEQFF	TGCGCCAGCAGCTTGGGTGAGCTAGCGGGAGCACAGGAGCAGTTCTTC
TRBD1	.	TRBJ2-1	TRBV11-1	CASSSSRDRDEQFF	TGTGCCAGCAGCTCGTCCCGGGACAGGGATGAGCAGTTCTTC
TRBD1	.	TRBJ2-1	TRBV2	CASRRDREFEQFF	TGTGCCAGCCGCCGGGACAGGGAATTTGAGCAGTTCTTC
TRBD2	few	TRBJ2-2	TRBV23-1	CASTSLRTSGRKGTGELFF	TGCGCCAGCACTTCGCTACGGACTAGCGGGAGGAAGGGCACCGGGGAGCTGTTTTTT
.	.	TRBJ2-2	TRBV21-1	CASISDASGGTGELFF	TGTGCCAGCATCTCTGATGCAAGCGGGGGGACCGGGGAGCTGTTTTTT
.	once	TRBJ2-7	TRBV28	CASNPSAGMRNEQYF	TGTGCCAGCAATCCCTCCGCGGGAATGAGAAACGAGCAGTACTTC
.	once	TRBJ1-1	TRBV6-1	CASSEVGGLAFF	TGTGCCAGCAGTGAAGTGGGGGGCTTAGCTTTCTTT
.	.	TRBJ2-1	TRBV5-4	CASSLAGSGHNEQFF	TGTGCCAGCAGCTTGGCCGGGAGCGGACACAATGAGCAGTTCTTC
TRBD1	.	TRBJ1-5	TRBV30	CAWSADRGFNQPQHF	TGTGCCTGGAGCGCAGACAGGGGGTTCAATCAGCCCCAGCATTTT
.	.	TRBJ2-3	TRBV2	CASSEAKGAVTDTQYF	TGTGCCAGCAGTGAAGCGAAGGGTGCAGTCACAGATACGCAGTATTTT
TRBD2	.	TRBJ2-2	TRBV4-3	CASSHPGLAAGELFF	TGCGCCAGCAGCCACCCGGGACTAGCGGCCGGGGAGCTGTTTTTT
.	.	TRBJ2-5	TRBV5-5	CASSPRQTQETQYF	TGTGCCAGCAGCCCTAGACAGACCCAAGAGACCCAGTACTTC
TRBD2	.	TRBJ2-1	TRBV7-2	CASSSTSGTSGNDEQFF	TGTGCCAGCAGCTCGACTTCCGGGACTAGCGGGAATGATGAGCAGTTCTTC
.	.	TRBJ2-7	TRBV7-8	CASSFLTGDSYEQYF	TGTGCCAGCAGCTTCCTGACTGGGGACTCCTACGAGCAGTACTTC
TRBD2	.	TRBJ2-1	TRBV10-3	CAIRDTGGTSGNEQFF	TGTGCCATCAGAGATACGGGGGGGACTAGCGGCAATGAGCAGTTCTTC